The rows below give T cell receptor beta chains drawn from one sample of a study of cytomegalovirus exposure and HLA in healthy donors. Sequencing used immunoSEQ multiplex PCR; TCRdb keeps in-frame clones, though not all of them. Of 110,000 to 150,000 clones detected, approximately 70% appear once; the ten largest clones hold 2.1%. Sequenced input: PBMCs. Every receptor here comes from an older woman in good health and CMV-seropositive. CDR3s include the opening cysteine and the closing phenylalanine or tryptophan. D genes are given only for firm matches. Expanded clones get a size class; other rows say once, few or many, or leave the size out.

clone_size	v_call	d_call	j_call	cdr3_aa	cdr3_nt
NA	TRBV5-1	TRBD1	TRBJ2-5	CASSLVSGQGAGETQYF	TGCGCCAGCAGCTTGGTCTCGGGACAGGGGGCTGGGGAGACCCAGTACTTC
few	TRBV10-3	NA	TRBJ2-5	CAISPLRAAGRETQYF	TGTGCCATCAGCCCTCTGAGGGCCGCGGGGCGAGAGACCCAGTACTTC
NA	TRBV18	TRBD1	TRBJ1-1	CASSPQQGVNTEAFF	TGTGCCAGCTCACCACAGCAGGGGGTGAACACTGAAGCTTTCTTT
NA	TRBV14	NA	TRBJ2-7	CASSQFKGGGEQYF	TGTGCCAGCAGCCAATTTAAGGGAGGGGGTGAGCAGTACTTC
NA	TRBV28	NA	TRBJ1-1	CASSLGGEAEAFF	TGTGCCAGCAGTTTGGGGGGGGAAGCTGAAGCTTTCTTT
NA	TRBV27	NA	TRBJ1-2	CASSPFSAGPDGYTF	TGTGCCAGCAGCCCATTTTCAGCAGGGCCAGATGGCTACACCTTC
NA	TRBV6-5	NA	TRBJ2-1	CASRRDYNEQFF	TGTGCCAGCAGGAGGGACTACAATGAGCAGTTCTTC
NA	TRBV9	NA	TRBJ2-3	CASSVGGQGRTQYF	TGTGCCAGCAGCGTAGGTGGACAAGGGCGCACGCAGTATTTT
NA	TRBV5-1	NA	TRBJ2-7	CASSSQGRDYEQYF	TGCGCCAGCAGCTCCCAGGGGAGGGACTACGAGCAGTACTTC
NA	TRBV6-5	TRBD1	TRBJ1-3	CASSQGQGGNTIYF	TGTGCCAGCTCACAGGGGCAGGGGGGAAACACCATATATTTT
NA	TRBV28	NA	TRBJ2-7	CASSLVRGRGSSYEQYF	TGTGCCAGCAGTTTGGTCAGGGGGCGCGGGAGCTCCTACGAGCAGTACTTC
NA	TRBV7-2	NA	TRBJ2-7	CASSTGTLRVYEQYF	TGTGCCAGCAGTACCGGGACTCTAAGAGTGTACGAGCAGTACTTC
NA	TRBV7-9	NA	TRBJ1-1	CASSFGSAGADTEAFF	TGTGCCAGCAGCTTCGGTAGTGCAGGGGCGGACACTGAAGCTTTCTTT
NA	TRBV5-3	TRBD1	TRBJ1-3	CARSPTTGASGNTIYF	TGTGCCAGAAGCCCAACCACAGGGGCCTCTGGAAACACCATATATTTT
NA	TRBV5-4	NA	TRBJ1-1	CASSLIGQNTEAFF	TGTGCCAGCAGCTTGATTGGACAAAACACTGAAGCTTTCTTT
NA	TRBV5-1	NA	TRBJ1-5	CASSLDSPNQPQHF	TGCGCCAGCAGCTTGGACAGCCCGAATCAGCCCCAGCATTTT
NA	TRBV7-3	TRBD2	TRBJ2-3	CASSLLGGTSGTDTQYF	TGTGCCAGCAGCTTACTGGGAGGGACTAGCGGCACAGATACGCAGTATTTT
NA	TRBV5-6	TRBD1	TRBJ2-5	CASSSPGTGGQETQYF	TGTGCCAGCAGCTCACCCGGGACAGGGGGCCAAGAGACCCAGTACTTC
NA	TRBV15	NA	TRBJ2-5	CATSRVVITGETQYF	TGTGCCACCAGCAGAGTGGTCATAACTGGAGAGACCCAGTACTTC
NA	TRBV5-1	TRBD2	TRBJ2-3	CASSFSAGGSTDTQYF	TGCGCCAGCAGCTTTAGTGCGGGAGGTAGCACAGATACGCAGTATTTT
NA	TRBV5-1	TRBD1	TRBJ1-3	CASSLNPQGAEAGNTIYF	TGCGCCAGCAGCTTAAATCCACAGGGGGCTGAAGCTGGAAACACCATATATTTT
few	TRBV6-6	TRBD1	TRBJ1-5	CASSYYRDRDNQPQHF	TGTGCCAGCAGTTACTACCGAGACAGGGATAATCAGCCCCAGCATTTT
NA	TRBV6-5	TRBD1	TRBJ1-3	CASRTGRQGENTIYF	TGTGCCAGCAGAACCGGGAGACAGGGGGAAAACACCATATATTTT
NA	TRBV9	NA	TRBJ2-1	CASSFGTLNEQFF	TGTGCCAGCAGCTTCGGGACTCTCAATGAGCAGTTCTTC
NA	TRBV4-1	TRBD1	TRBJ2-2	CASSQAVTGGYDTGELFF	TGCGCCAGCAGCCAGGCCGTGACAGGGGGCTACGACACCGGGGAGCTGTTTTTT
NA	TRBV18	TRBD1	TRBJ2-5	CASSPLTGGTLETQYF	TGTGCCAGCTCACCGCTTACAGGGGGAACATTGGAGACCCAGTACTTC
many	TRBV7-9	NA	TRBJ1-2	CASSPTGYGYTF	TGTGCCAGCAGCCCAACAGGCTATGGCTACACCTTC
once	TRBV18	NA	TRBJ2-5	CASSPRPGGAQKETQYF	TGTGCCAGCTCACCACGGCCTGGGGGGGCGCAAAAAGAGACCCAGTACTTC
NA	TRBV11-3	NA	TRBJ2-1	CASSPWGDNEQFF	TGTGCCAGCAGCCCCTGGGGAGACAATGAGCAGTTCTTC
few	TRBV7-9	NA	TRBJ1-5	CASSVDGDQPQHF	TGTGCCAGCAGCGTGGACGGGGATCAGCCCCAGCATTTT
once	TRBV13	TRBD2	TRBJ2-7	CASSHRLAGRDEQYF	TGTGCCAGCAGCCACCGACTAGCGGGACGGGACGAGCAGTACTTC
NA	TRBV6-6	NA	TRBJ1-1	CAISGSKSTEAFF	TGTGCCATTTCAGGGTCCAAGAGCACTGAAGCTTTCTTT
NA	TRBV28	NA	TRBJ1-1	CASTPGGYTEAFF	TGTGCCAGCACGCCAGGAGGGTACACTGAAGCTTTCTTT
NA	TRBV7-3	NA	TRBJ2-1	CASSQAGNEQFF	TGTGCCAGCAGCCAGGCGGGGAATGAGCAGTTCTTC
NA	TRBV13	TRBD2	TRBJ2-3	CASSPEGLVVTDTQYF	TGTGCCAGCAGCCCAGAGGGACTAGTCGTTACCGATACGCAGTATTTT
NA	TRBV18	NA	TRBJ2-1	CASSPPGGNEQFF	TGTGCCAGCTCACCCCCCGGAGGGAATGAGCAGTTCTTC
NA	TRBV18	NA	TRBJ1-2	CASSPGQPSSATYGYTF	TGTGCCAGCTCACCGGGGCAGCCCTCCTCCGCTACCTATGGCTACACCTTC